This T cell receptor (beta chain) was sequenced during a study of T cells in tumors after PD-1 blockade. The CDR3 loop spans 12 amino acids. Germline values: CDR1 LNHDA, CDR2 SQIVND (reference sequence). Sequenced by immunoSEQ multiplex PCR; TCRdb stores in-frame clones only, minus some. The repertoire has roughly 6,100 clones, almost 70% of them found once; the top ten carry about 5.1%. Remarks on this clone: One end of the junction does not line up with germline, which may come from a read error.

The chain has TRBV19 and TRBJ2-7; D may match TRBD1 or TRBD2 (5 bases each). This clonotype was obtained from a human donor with basal cell carcinoma. The sample in question was tumor tissue, obtained before anti-PD-1 treatment. CDR3 protein: CASSIGTSIVHF. The CDR3, as DNA: TGTGCCAGTAGTATCGGGACCTCCATAGTCCACTTC. Full variable domain (remainder filled in from reference TRBV19 and TRBJ2-7): DGGITQSPKYLFRKEGQNVTLSCEQNLNHDAMYWYRQDPGQGLRLIYYSQIVNDFQKGDIAEGYSVSREKKESFPLTVTSAQKNPTAFYLCASSIGTSIVHFGPGTRLTVT.